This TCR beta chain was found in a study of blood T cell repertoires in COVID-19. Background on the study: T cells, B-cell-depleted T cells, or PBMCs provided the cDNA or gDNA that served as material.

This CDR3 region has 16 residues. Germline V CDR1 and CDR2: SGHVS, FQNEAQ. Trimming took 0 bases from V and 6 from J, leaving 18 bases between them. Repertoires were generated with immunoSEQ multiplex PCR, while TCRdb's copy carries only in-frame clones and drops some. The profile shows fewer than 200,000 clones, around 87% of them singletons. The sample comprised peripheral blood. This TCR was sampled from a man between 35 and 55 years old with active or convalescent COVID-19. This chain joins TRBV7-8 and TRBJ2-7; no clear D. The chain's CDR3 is CASSLASLYVLREQYF. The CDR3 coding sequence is TGTGCCAGCAGCTTAGCGTCTCTCTATGTCCTCCGCGAGCAGTACTTC.